The present TCR beta chain was sequenced within a study of cytomegalovirus exposure and HLA in healthy donors. The CDR3 length is 16 residues. CDR1 is SGDLS and CDR2 is YYNGEE in the germline V gene. Trimming took 0 bases from V and 4 from J, leaving 16 bases between them. This PCR relied on a set of 60 Vbeta primers and 13 Jbeta primers. In the authors' workflow: The count from a later analysis was 70 million to 85 million unique TCR beta chains, some 10 million of them shared. The protocol was immunoSEQ multiplex PCR, while the TCRdb copy is restricted to in-frame clones and leaves out a portion. D and trimming were read from the DNA, whereas the V and J calls and clone size are those reported in that table. This table holds around 130,000 clones, about three quarters found once.

The sequenced material came from PBMCs. This chain connects TRBV9 to TRBJ2-5, with D tentatively TRBD1 (5 bases). This TCR was recovered from a human donor in good health. CDR3 loop: CASSVGASQGRETQYF. The CDR3 DNA reads TGTGCCAGCAGCGTAGGAGCTAGTCAGGGCCGAGAGACCCAGTACTTC.